Listed here are 16 T cell receptor beta chains from one sample, sequenced in a study of CXCR3-negative and CXCR3-positive naive CD8 T cells. The authors made the TRB cDNA libraries by 5' RACE using UMI labels. Using the 5' RACE reads, TCRdb records one entry per CDR3 protein without DNA. The sample's table shows 45,000 to 60,000 distinct CDR3 sequences. Sequenced: memory CD8+ T cells from blood. The receptors were sampled from a human donor in good health. Some clones in this sample may be carry-over from other donors' samples.

V usage is TRBV20-1 and J usage is TRBJ2-5; TCRdb indicates TRBD1, and absent DNA this call remains unverified. CDR3 length: 14 amino acids. CDR1 DFQATT and CDR2 SNEGSKA come from the germline V gene (reference sequence). This chain's CDR3 is CSATLTGTSETQYF.

The chain combines TRBV10-1 with TRBJ2-7; TCRdb outputs TRBD2, but without DNA this stays unchecked. The CDR3 spans 15 residues. Looked up from germline, CDR1 is WNHNN and CDR2 is SYGVQD (reference sequence). The CDR3 spells CASRRTLAGADEQYF.

The chain couples TRBV28 to TRBJ2-7; TCRdb returns TRBD1, unconfirmable since there is no DNA. The germline gives CDR1 MDHEN, CDR2 SYDVKM. This CDR3 comprises 15 residues. CDR3 residues: CASSSRHGSIYEQYF.

V usage is TRBV29-1 and J usage is TRBJ2-1; TCRdb's assignment of TRBD1 cannot be checked, as there is no DNA. CDR1 SQVTM and CDR2 ANQGSEA come from the germline V gene. CDR3 length equals 15 residues. The CDR3 sequence is CSVGTGEASYNEQFF.

The chain links TRBV20-1 to TRBJ1-1; TCRdb's assignment of TRBD1 cannot be checked, as there is no DNA. Germline V CDR1 and CDR2: DFQATT, SNEGSKA (reference sequence). This CDR3 contains 20 residues. The CDR3 loop reads CSARDRLDRAELRMNTEAFF.

The genes are TRBV29-1 and TRBJ2-1; TCRdb returns TRBD1, unconfirmable since there is no DNA. The germline gives CDR1 SQVTM, CDR2 ANQGSEA. The CDR3 extends over 13 amino acids. This chain's CDR3 is CSVRDRDYNEQFF.

The genes are TRBV29-1 and TRBJ2-1. CDR3 length: 15 amino acids. Germline loops: CDR1 SQVTM, CDR2 ANQGSEA. CDR3 sequence: CSVEDLTSAYNEQFF.

This rearrangement joins TRBV15 to TRBJ2-2; TCRdb names TRBD2, which stays unverified in the absence of DNA. The CDR3 totals 15 residues. In germline, CDR1 is LNHNV, CDR2 YYDKDF (reference sequence). The CDR3 sequence: CATSPLTGNTGELFF.

CDR3 loop: CASSPMDRGTEAFF. The gene calls are TRBV14 and TRBJ1-1; TCRdb gives TRBD1 as the D gene, but with no DNA this cannot be confirmed. The CDR3 contains 14 residues. Germline values: CDR1 SGHDN, CDR2 FVKESK. Full variable domain (missing parts from reference TRBV14 and TRBJ1-1): EAGVTQFPSHSVIEKGQTVTLRCDPISGHDNLYWYRRVMGKEIKFLLHFVKESKQDESGMPNNRFLAERTGGTYSTLKVQPAELEDSGVYFCASSPMDRGTEAFFGQGTRLTVV.

The chain has TRBV29-1 and TRBJ2-4; TCRdb indicates TRBD1, and absent DNA this call remains unverified. Germline V gene data show CDR1 as SQVTM and CDR2 as ANQGSEA. This CDR3 has 14 amino acids. CDR3 sequence reads: CSVEGGAAKNIQYF.

CDR3 sequence reads: CATSRAPGLAETSSYNEQFF. The rearrangement joins TRBV15 to TRBJ2-1; TCRdb selects TRBD2, and the lack of DNA leaves this call unchecked. The CDR3 covers 20 residues. Looked up from germline, CDR1 is LNHNV and CDR2 is YYDKDF (reference sequence).

The chain carries TRBV7-7 and TRBJ2-2. CDR3 length equals 15 residues. Germline lookup yields CDR1 SSHAT and CDR2 FNYEAQ (reference sequence). This chain's CDR3 is CASSSSLGYTGELFF.

This rearrangement joins TRBV11-2 to TRBJ2-7; TCRdb proposes TRBD1, but this gene call is untestable without DNA. CDR1 is SGHAT, CDR2 FQNNGV, per germline. The CDR3 totals 13 residues. The CDR3 spells CASSLLTGWEQYF. The full variable domain, with the rest looked up from reference TRBV11-2 and TRBJ2-7, is EAGVAQSPRYKIIEKRQSVAFWCNPISGHATLYWYQQILGQGPKLLIQFQNNGVVDDSQLPKDRFSAERLKGVDSTLKIQPAKLEDSAVYLCASSLLTGWEQYFGPGTRLTVT.

The CDR3 sequence is CASSLVGNEQFF. The chain carries TRBV12-3 or TRBV12-4 and TRBJ2-1. The CDR3 has 12 amino acids.

V and J are TRBV4-1 and TRBJ2-1; no DNA is available, so the TRBD1 call from TCRdb remains unchecked. From germline, CDR1 is MGHRA and CDR2 YSYEKL. This CDR3 is built from 15 residues. Here the CDR3 reads CASSQARQRGNEQFF.

V gene TRBV7-9 combines with J gene TRBJ1-1; TCRdb lists TRBD1, though no DNA is available to test this call. Germline-derived CDR1 and CDR2 are SEHNR and FQNEAQ (reference sequence). This CDR3 has 15 residues. The CDR3 spells CASSLVTGMNTEAFF.